Below, 20 T cell receptor beta chains from the same sample are listed, as sequenced in a study of T cells in localized non-small cell lung cancer (dated by TCRdb to the early 2020s). Libraries were prepared through the immunoSEQ multiplex PCR assay. TCRdb took over this immuneACCESS table, retaining in-frame rearrangements with V and J assigned. Such tables are incomplete; in checked studies, under half of the missing clones stem from an unresolved V gene, and the remainder is unexplained. This sample holds about 51,000 clones; 65% to 90% were observed only once. In total, the top ten clones hold 17% of the sample. Sequenced here: peripheral blood mononuclear cells, sampled before any cancer treatment. All receptors come from a man aged 40 to 70 with stage III lung adenocarcinoma.

V is TRBV6-6 and J is TRBJ1-2; 9 positions match TRBD1. The CDR3 length is 14 residues. J was trimmed by 4 bases and V by 6 bases; bases with no gene match: 6. From germline, CDR1 is MNHNY and CDR2 SVGAGI (reference sequence). The CDR3 here is CASSGQGRVYGYTF. The CDR3 DNA reads as TGTGCCAGCAGCGGACAGGGGAGAGTCTATGGCTACACCTTC.

The chain carries TRBV4-1 and TRBJ1-4; no clear D gene. The CDR3 length is 14 residues. With 0 bases removed from V and 8 bases from J, the gap between germline ends came to 10 bases. Germline CDR1 MGHRA, CDR2 YSYEKL. The CDR3 DNA follows: TGCGCCAGCAGCCAAGACTCGTTCCAAGAAAAACTGTTTTTT. Its protein is CASSQDSFQEKLFF.

V and J are TRBV5-4 and TRBJ2-5; no definite D call. This CDR3 contains 14 residues. The V gene's germline CDR1 is SGHNT and CDR2 YYREEE (reference sequence). Trimming stripped 3 bases from V and 4 bases from J, with 13 bases between. The CDR3 sequence is CASSSPGGPETQYF. CDR3 DNA sequence: TGTGCCAGCAGCTCTCCGGGTGGGCCAGAGACCCAGTACTTC.

The gene calls are TRBV6-1 and TRBJ2-7; D ambiguous. Trimming removed 2 bases from V and 8 bases from J, with 16 bases in between. Germline V gives CDR1 MNHNS, CDR2 SASEGT. The CDR3 has 14 residues. The CDR3 DNA reads as TGTGCCAGCAGTGAACCGTCATCCGAGGCAAAGCAGTACTTC. Translating gives CASSEPSSEAKQYF.

This chain links TRBV11-2 with TRBJ1-1; 7 bases agree with TRBD1. Looked up from germline, CDR1 is SGHAT and CDR2 is FQNNGV. V shed 5 bases and J 4 bases; nucleotides not matched to a gene: 1. The CDR3 has 12 amino acids. CDR3 nucleotide sequence: TGTGCCAGCAGCCCAGGGGGCACTGAAGCTTTCTTT. Translated: CASSPGGTEAFF.

This clone appeared a few times. The chain joins TRBV2 to TRBJ2-1; D is possibly TRBD2 (6 bases). The CDR3 has 14 residues. Trimming left V 7 bases short and J 3 bases short, with 13 bases between. Germline CDR1 SNHLY, CDR2 FYNNEI. The CDR3 bases are TGTGCCAGCAATTCCGGGACTTTCTACAATGAGCAGTTCTTC. It encodes CASNSGTFYNEQFF.

The CDR3: CASSQELTGNSYEQYF. Here the CDR3 DNA reads TGTGCCAGCAGCCAAGAACTCACAGGGAACTCCTACGAGCAGTACTTC. V and J are TRBV4-2 and TRBJ2-5, with D possibly matching TRBD1 (6 bases). TRBJ2-7 matches the DNA end more closely, so the J call is doubtful. Per the germline V gene, CDR1 is LGHNA and CDR2 is YNFKEQ. The CDR3 contains 16 residues.

In this sample, this clone turned up a few times. The rearrangement links TRBV29-1 to TRBJ2-4; 7 nucleotides match TRBD1. V lost 7 bases and J lost 6; bases outside the gene matches: 6. This CDR3 contains 12 residues. Germline-derived CDR1 and CDR2 are SQVTM and ANQGSEA. The DNA for the CDR3 is TGCAGCGCAAGACAGGGCCCAAACATTCAGTACTTC. Its translation is CSARQGPNIQYF.

The gene calls are TRBV7-6 and TRBJ1-2, with D unresolved. V was pared by 1 base and J by 1 base, with 13 bases between. The CDR3 is 16 residues long. Germline values: CDR1 SGHVS, CDR2 FNYEAQ. CDR3: CASSLGTTPINYGYTF. Here the CDR3 DNA reads TGTGCCAGCAGCTTAGGTACTACGCCTATTAACTATGGCTACACCTTC.

This clone showed up just a few times. The rearrangement links TRBV14 to TRBJ1-2; D perhaps matches TRBD1 (5 bases). The germline V gene has CDR1 SGHDN and CDR2 FVKESK. The CDR3 runs 15 residues. V lost 1 base to trimming and J lost 1 base, with 10 bases between them. CDR3 protein: CASSQVGRNNYGYTF. DNA of the CDR3: TGTGCCAGCAGCCAAGTGGGACGGAATAACTATGGCTACACCTTC. Full variable domain (rest looked up from reference TRBV14 and TRBJ1-2): EAGVTQFPSHSVIEKGQTVTLRCDPISGHDNLYWYRRVMGKEIKFLLHFVKESKQDESGMPNNRFLAERTGGTYSTLKVQPAELEDSGVYFCASSQVGRNNYGYTFGSGTRLTVV.

The chain links TRBV6-5 to TRBJ1-2; TRBD1 agrees at 7 bases. The CDR3 extends over 13 amino acids. The germline V gene encodes CDR1 MNHEY and CDR2 SVGAGI. Trimming at V came to 5 bases and at J to 7 bases, leaving 7 bases not matched to a gene. The CDR3 sequence: CASSQRTGLGYTF. The CDR3 DNA follows: TGTGCCAGCAGTCAGAGGACAGGACTTGGCTACACCTTC.

V usage is TRBV11-2 and J usage is TRBJ1-6; a possible D gene is TRBD1 (6 bases). V lost 1 base to trimming and J lost 0 bases, with 16 bases between them. Germline-derived CDR1 and CDR2 are SGHAT and FQNNGV. This CDR3 region has 19 residues. Here the CDR3 reads CASSLASAGASSYNSPLHF. The CDR3 DNA reads as TGTGCCAGCAGCTTAGCGTCGGCAGGGGCGAGCTCCTATAATTCACCCCTCCACTTT. The whole variable domain, filled in from reference TRBV11-2 and TRBJ1-6, reads EAGVAQSPRYKIIEKRQSVAFWCNPISGHATLYWYQQILGQGPKLLIQFQNNGVVDDSQLPKDRFSAERLKGVDSTLKIQPAKLEDSAVYLCASSLASAGASSYNSPLHFGNGTRLTVT.

The chain uses TRBV15 and TRBJ2-7, with D tentatively TRBD1 or TRBD2 (5 bases each). The CDR3 is 15 amino acids. V was trimmed by 0 bases and J by 2 bases, leaving 11 bases between them. From germline, CDR1 is LNHNV and CDR2 YYDKDF (reference sequence). The CDR3 bases are TGTGCCACCAGCAGAGATAGGCAGGGAGCCTACGAGCAGTACTTC. It codes for CATSRDRQGAYEQYF. The whole variable domain, remainder taken from reference TRBV15 and TRBJ2-7, is DAMVIQNPRYQVTQFGKPVTLSCSQTLNHNVMYWYQQKSSQAPKLLFHYYDKDFNNEADTPDNFQSRRPNTSFCFLDIRSPGLGDTAMYLCATSRDRQGAYEQYFGPGTRLTVT.

This clone occurred once. CDR3: CASSYGGSTDTQYF. The CDR3 DNA reads TGTGCCAGCAGTTACGGCGGTAGCACAGATACGCAGTATTTT. The rearrangement uses TRBV6-5 and TRBJ2-3; no clear D gene. The ends were cut back, 2 bases at V and 0 bases at J, with 6 bases in the middle. Germline CDR1 and CDR2: MNHEY and SVGAGI. The CDR3 has 14 residues.

This clone appeared once. The J gene is TRBJ2-7, the V gene TRBV6-1; TRBD1 agrees at 10 bases. The CDR3 runs 17 residues. The V gene end was trimmed by 3 bases and the J gene end by 3 bases; junction bases not matched to a gene: 11. Germline CDR1 and CDR2: MNHNS and SASEGT. The CDR3, as DNA: TGTGCCAGCAGTGAGAATGGGGGACAGGGGATGGACTACGAGCAGTACTTC. Translating gives CASSENGGQGMDYEQYF.

A few counts support this clone. This chain uses TRBV5-1 with TRBJ1-1; a weak D match, TRBD1 (6 bases). Trimming removed 4 bases from V and 2 bases from J, with 15 bases in between. Germline loops: CDR1 SGHRS, CDR2 YFSETQ. The CDR3 covers 15 residues. The CDR3: CASSLGQRFNTEAFF. The CDR3 DNA follows: TGCGCCAGCAGCCTCGGACAGAGATTCAACACTGAAGCTTTCTTT. The full variable domain, with the rest looked up from reference TRBV5-1 and TRBJ1-1, is KAGVTQTPRYLIKTRGQQVTLSCSPISGHRSVSWYQQTPGQGLQFLFEYFSETQRNKGNFPGRFSGRQFSNSRSEMNVSTLELGDSALYLCASSLGQRFNTEAFFGQGTRLTVV.

In DNA, the CDR3 is TGTGCCATCAGTGAGTCTCCGGGATACGGCTATGGCTACACCTTC. As protein: CAISESPGYGYGYTF. V is TRBV10-3 and J is TRBJ1-2; D not resolved. The ends were cut back, 0 bases at V and 4 bases at J, with 12 bases in the middle. The CDR3 spans 15 residues. Germline V gene sequence: CDR1 ENHRY, CDR2 SYGVKD.

V and J are TRBV9 and TRBJ2-5; D is ambiguous. The V end was cut by 3 bases, the J end by 4 bases, with 7 bases between. The germline V gene encodes CDR1 SGDLS and CDR2 YYNGEE. The CDR3 spans 12 residues. The CDR3 is CASSARLETQYF. The CDR3 DNA follows: TGTGCCAGCAGCGCCCGGCTAGAGACCCAGTACTTC.

V usage is TRBV6-1 and J usage is TRBJ2-1; a weak D match, TRBD2 (6 bases). The germline V gene encodes CDR1 MNHNS and CDR2 SASEGT. V lost 8 bases, J lost 8 bases, and 13 bases lay in between. The CDR3 is 12 residues long. Here the CDR3 DNA reads TGTGCCAGCCGTACTAGCCACCATGAGCAGTTCTTC. Protein product: CASRTSHHEQFF.

This clone was found once. V usage is TRBV6-6 and J usage is TRBJ1-5, with 9 bases aligning to TRBD1. Looked up from germline, CDR1 is MNHNY and CDR2 is SVGAGI (reference sequence). CDR3 size: 14 residues. J was trimmed by 6 bases and V by 6 bases; bases with no gene match: 6. CDR3 region: CASRAGTGFQPQHF. CDR3 bases: TGTGCCAGCAGGGCCGGGACAGGGTTTCAGCCCCAGCATTTT.